This T cell receptor (beta chain) was captured in a study of molecular identifiers for immune sequencing clone quantification. In its sample, this clonotype was seen a few times. Its matching antigen is unknown. Study results and limitations: Even with 1 million or so naive cells present, spiked Jurkat TCR RNA from one cell was reportedly detectable.

From roughly 20,000 to 1,000,000 sorted cells, naive CD8 libraries were generated with 10%, 30% or 50% RNA. A single record per CDR3 protein comes from TCRdb applying MiXCR to the PCR reads. The top ten hold approximately 0.75% of the sample, which has under 800,000 distinct CDR3 sequences, about 25% seen once. Trimming pared 3 bases from V and 8 bases from J, leaving 10 bases between. The CDR3 sequence is 12 residues long. Germline CDR1 and CDR2: DFQATT and SNEGSKA (reference sequence). The rearrangement links TRBV20-1 to TRBJ2-2; D call uncertain. The sequence came from a human donor in good health. Some libraries in this study had Jurkat cell RNA spiked in. What was sequenced was naive CD8+ T cells from blood, with Jurkat cell RNA spiked in. This sample's subset: FACS-sorted CD8+CD4-CCR7+CD45RA+ naive T cells. This CDR3 reads CSARVGVGELFF. The CDR3 DNA sequence: TGCAGTGCTAGGGTCGGCGTTGGGGAGCTGTTTTTT.